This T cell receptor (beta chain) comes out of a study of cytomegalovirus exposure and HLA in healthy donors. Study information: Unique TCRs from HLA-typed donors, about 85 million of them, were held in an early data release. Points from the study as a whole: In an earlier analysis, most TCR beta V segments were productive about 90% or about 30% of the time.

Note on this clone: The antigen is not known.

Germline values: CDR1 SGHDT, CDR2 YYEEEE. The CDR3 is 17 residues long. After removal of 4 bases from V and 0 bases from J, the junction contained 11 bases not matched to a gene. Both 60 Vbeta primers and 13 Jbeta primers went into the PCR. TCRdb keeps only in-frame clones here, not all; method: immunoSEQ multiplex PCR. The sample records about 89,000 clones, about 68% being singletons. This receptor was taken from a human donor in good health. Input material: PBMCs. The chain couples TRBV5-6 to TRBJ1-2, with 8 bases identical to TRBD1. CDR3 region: CASSPRDRGPSNYGYTF. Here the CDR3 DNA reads TGTGCCAGCAGCCCGCGCGACAGGGGTCCGTCTAACTATGGCTACACCTTC.